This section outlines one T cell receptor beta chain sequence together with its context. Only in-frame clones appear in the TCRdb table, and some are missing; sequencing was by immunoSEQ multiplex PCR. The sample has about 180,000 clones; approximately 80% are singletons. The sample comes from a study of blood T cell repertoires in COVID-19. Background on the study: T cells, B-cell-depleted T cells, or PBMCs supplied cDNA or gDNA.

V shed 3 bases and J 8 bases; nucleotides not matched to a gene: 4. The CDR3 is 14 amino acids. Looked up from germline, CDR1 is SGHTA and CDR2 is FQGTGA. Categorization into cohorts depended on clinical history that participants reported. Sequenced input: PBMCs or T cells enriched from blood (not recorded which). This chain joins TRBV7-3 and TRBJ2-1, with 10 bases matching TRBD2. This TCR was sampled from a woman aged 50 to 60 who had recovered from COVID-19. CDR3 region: CASSLASGSDEQFF. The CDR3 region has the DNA TGTGCCAGCAGCTTGGCTAGCGGGAGCGATGAGCAGTTCTTC. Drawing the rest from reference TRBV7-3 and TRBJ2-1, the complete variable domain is GAGVSQTPSNKVTEKGKYVELRCDPISGHTALYWYRQSLGQGPEFLIYFQGTGAADDSGLPNDRFFAVRPEGSVSTLKIQRTERGDSAVYLCASSLASGSDEQFFGPGTRLTVL.